The sample holds a few counts of the clone carrying this T cell receptor beta chain. This record belongs to a study of regulatory T cells in long-lasting Graves disease. The CDR3 consists of 13 residues. V gave up 5 bases and J gave up 4 bases, with 12 bases separating them. Germline CDR1 is SGHAT and CDR2 is FQNNGV. Regarding time point: persistent/refractory GD, antithyroid drugs over 5 years with positive TRAb. The TCR library was made from RNA extracted from PBMCs. HTBI primers from iRepertoire and Arm-PCR of CDR3 regions yielded the TCR beta libraries. Original methodology: Spanning all samples, the identified segments comprised around 62 TRBV and some 15 TRBJ. TCRdb itself ran the multiplex PCR reads through MiXCR, one entry per CDR3 protein. TCRdb, not the authors, supplied the V and J calls. The sample contains around 450,000 distinct CDR3 sequences, 20% to 25% of which appear only once.

The TCR sequence derives from a female donor with Graves disease. The sample here was peripheral blood mononuclear cells (PBMCs), taken when the disease was refractory, from a patient treated with antithyroid drugs. The rearrangement joins TRBV11-2 to TRBJ2-7, with D unclear. The CDR3 sequence: CASSPPHSYEQYF. The CDR3 region has the DNA TGTGCCAGCAGCCCGCCGCACAGTTACGAGCAGTACTTC.